This is a list of T cell receptor beta chains from one sample in a study of blood T cell repertoires in COVID-19. Profiled with immunoSEQ multiplex PCR; TCRdb holds only in-frame clones, not every one. The table includes 210,000 or so clones, approximately 90% detected once. The sequenced material came from PBMCs or T cells enriched from blood (not recorded which). Every receptor here comes from a man between 25 and 39 years old who had recovered from COVID-19. CDR3s include the opening cysteine and the closing phenylalanine or tryptophan. A D gene is named only where the DNA matches it firmly. Rows may omit the clone size; those that give it use once, few, many or a size class.

>TRBV23-1|TRBJ2-1|TRBD2|.
CASSGGRAHNEQFF
TGCGCCAGCAGTGGCGGGAGGGCTCACAATGAGCAGTTCTTC
>TRBV7-6|TRBJ2-1|.|once
CASSLLAGEGVEQFF
TGTGCCAGCAGCTTACTTGCCGGCGAGGGAGTTGAGCAGTTCTTC
>TRBV4-3|TRBJ1-3|TRBD1|.
CASSQVSGQGSGNTIYF
TGCGCCAGCAGCCAAGTTTCGGGACAGGGTTCTGGAAACACCATATATTTT
>TRBV5-1|TRBJ1-1|.|.
CASSLSLFQSHTEAFF
TGCGCCAGCAGCTTATCGTTGTTCCAGTCTCACACTGAAGCTTTCTTT
>TRBV7-2|TRBJ2-1|.|.
CASEPAVSYNEQFF
TGTGCCAGCGAGCCGGCGGTCTCCTACAATGAGCAGTTCTTC
>TRBV28|TRBJ2-7|.|.
CASSQYEQYF
TGTGCCAGCAGCCAATACGAGCAGTACTTC
>TRBV2|TRBJ2-5|TRBD2|.
CASSEEGRGGETQYF
TGTGCCAGCAGTGAAGAAGGACGGGGGGGAGAGACCCAGTACTTC
>TRBV3-1/TRBV3-2|TRBJ2-7|.|few
CASSQDSSKQYF
TGTGCCAGCAGCCAGGACAGTTCGAAGCAGTACTTC
>TRBV6-5|TRBJ2-7|.|.
CASSYGGQGYEQYF
TGTGCCAGCAGTTACGGTGGGCAGGGCTACGAGCAGTACTTC
>TRBV9|TRBJ1-2|.|.
CASSPPAGSYGYTF
TGTGCCAGCAGCCCCCCCGCGGGGAGCTATGGCTACACCTTC
>TRBV5-1|TRBJ2-3|.|.
CASSLDVHGSRTDTQYF
TGCGCCAGCAGCTTGGATGTTCATGGCTCACGCACAGATACGCAGTATTTT
>TRBV27|TRBJ2-1|.|once
CASTRRAMTNEQFF
TGTGCCAGCACCCGGAGGGCAATGACTAATGAGCAGTTCTTC
>TRBV6-5|TRBJ1-5|TRBD1|many
CASRVSGQGVQPQHF
TGTGCCAGCAGAGTTAGTGGACAGGGGGTCCAGCCCCAGCATTTT
>TRBV29-1|TRBJ1-2|.|.
CSVGPDKNYGYTF
TGCAGCGTAGGCCCGGACAAGAACTATGGCTACACCTTC
>TRBV11-2|TRBJ2-7|TRBD1|.
CASTWDSDYSYEQYF
TGTGCCAGCACTTGGGACAGCGATTATTCCTACGAGCAGTACTTC
>TRBV6-5|TRBJ2-1|.|.
CASSYSENTYNEQFF
TGTGCCAGCAGTTATAGCGAGAACACCTACAATGAGCAGTTCTTC